One and the same sample provided the 31 T cell receptor beta chains below, sequenced in a study of blood T cell repertoires in COVID-19. TCRdb's table, derived via immunoSEQ multiplex PCR, lists solely in-frame clones and lacks some. The profile shows over 250,000 clones, around nine tenths of them singletons. The sequencing input was PBMCs or T cells enriched from blood (not recorded which). The receptors derive from a woman aged 30 to 39 who had recovered from COVID-19.

V is TRBV19 and J is TRBJ2-7; D is perhaps TRBD2 (7 bases). CDR1 is LNHDA, CDR2 SQIVND, per germline (reference sequence). V lost 3 bases and J 1 base, leaving 19 bases between the germline ends. The CDR3 has 17 amino acids. For the CDR3, the DNA is TGTGCCAGTAGTATTAGGGGGAGCCAGCGGGATTCCTACGAGCAGTACTTC. Its protein is CASSIRGSQRDSYEQYF.

V gene TRBV9 combines with J gene TRBJ1-1; 8 bases agree with TRBD1. The germline gives CDR1 SGDLS, CDR2 YYNGEE. With V trimmed by 4 bases and J by 3 bases, 2 bases remained unmatched. This CDR3 spans 13 amino acids. Here the CDR3 reads CASSLDRDTEAFF. CDR3 DNA sequence: TGTGCCAGCAGCCTGGACAGGGACACTGAAGCTTTCTTT. Drawing the rest from reference TRBV9 and TRBJ1-1, the complete variable domain is DSGVTQTPKHLITATGQRVTLRCSPRSGDLSVYWYQQSLDQGLQFLIQYYNGEERAKGNILERFSAQQFPDLHSELNLSSLELGDSALYFCASSLDRDTEAFFGQGTRLTVV.

CDR3 nucleotide sequence: TGTGCCAGCAGCTTAGAGGACTTTAATCAGCCCCAGCATTTT. This gives the protein CASSLEDFNQPQHF. The genes are TRBV7-9 and TRBJ1-5; D not certain. The CDR3 consists of 14 residues. Trimming stripped 1 base from V and 4 bases from J, with 8 bases between. Looked up from germline, CDR1 is SEHNR and CDR2 is FQNEAQ (reference sequence).

This clone has only one observation. J is TRBJ2-1 and V is TRBV28, with 7 bases that match TRBD1. The length of the CDR3 is 12 residues. Germline CDR1 MDHEN, CDR2 SYDVKM. Here the CDR3 DNA reads TGTGCTGCCATTAAGACAGGGAATGAGCAGTTCTTC. Protein: CAAIKTGNEQFF.

This chain links TRBV7-2 with TRBJ2-7; D may be TRBD1 (5 bases). Deletions cut 1 base from V and 5 bases from J, with 18 bases between. This CDR3 has 16 residues. Germline V gives CDR1 SGHTA, CDR2 FQGNSA. This CDR3 is CASSLEVVRGENEQYF. Here the CDR3 DNA reads TGTGCCAGCAGCTTAGAGGTAGTTAGGGGCGAAAACGAGCAGTACTTC.

The chain has TRBV28 and TRBJ2-1; D is perhaps TRBD2 (6 bases). The CDR3 sequence is 13 residues long. Trimming pared 8 bases from V and 9 bases from J, leaving 17 bases between. Germline CDR1 is MDHEN and CDR2 is SYDVKM. CDR3 sequence: CASRDSTTSEQFF. Here the CDR3 DNA reads TGTGCCAGCCGGGACTCCACCACCAGTGAGCAGTTCTTC.

V and J are TRBV30 and TRBJ1-4; D is ambiguous. Germline CDR1 reads GTSNPN; CDR2 reads SVGIG (reference sequence). The CDR3 contains 13 residues. The V end was cut by 4 bases, the J end by 10 bases, with 16 bases between. CDR3 DNA sequence: TGTGCCTGGAACAGCGGGGAGGAGGGAAAACTGTTTTTT. Protein product: CAWNSGEEGKLFF.

In its sample, this clone was seen once. This chain links TRBV6-2 or TRBV6-3 with TRBJ1-2; D ambiguous. This CDR3 is built from 15 residues. Germline-derived CDR1 and CDR2 are MNHEY and SVGEGT. Trimming stripped 0 bases from V and 2 bases from J, with 10 bases between. In nucleotides, the CDR3 is TGTGCCAGCAGTTACTCGGCCGGGTCGAACTATGGCTACACCTTC. This encodes CASSYSAGSNYGYTF.

This rearrangement joins TRBV2 to TRBJ1-1; D call uncertain. The germline V gene has CDR1 SNHLY and CDR2 FYNNEI. Trimming stripped 7 bases from V and 0 bases from J, with 9 bases between. This CDR3 contains 13 residues. The DNA of the CDR3 is TGTGCCAGCAAGAGGGATGTGAACACTGAAGCTTTCTTT. Encoded protein: CASKRDVNTEAFF.

The CDR3 sequence is CASSPIAVQTQYF. DNA of the CDR3: TGTGCCAGCAGCCCCATTGCCGTACAAACGCAGTATTTT. The chain couples TRBV14 to TRBJ2-3; no clear D gene. The CDR3 extends over 13 amino acids. Germline V gene sequence: CDR1 SGHDN, CDR2 FVKESK. Trimming shortened V by 4 bases and J by 9 bases, and 14 bases separated the two germline ends.

This clone came up once. The chain carries TRBV5-1 and TRBJ1-4; TRBD1 matches at 9 bases. CDR1 SGHRS and CDR2 YFSETQ come from the germline V gene. V was clipped by 0 bases and J by 8 bases; unmatched bases: 2. The CDR3 consists of 14 residues. The CDR3 is CASSLAGQGEKLFF. CDR3 bases: TGCGCCAGCAGCTTGGCCGGACAGGGGGAAAAACTGTTTTTT.

This clone has only a few counts. The DNA for the CDR3 is TGTGCCAGCAGCTTGGTGGCAGGGGGCACTGAAGCTTTCTTT. Translated, it gives CASSLVAGGTEAFF. The J gene is TRBJ1-1, the V gene TRBV5-6; TRBD1 agrees at 7 bases. The CDR3 extends over 14 amino acids. The ends lost 0 bases at V and 4 bases at J; junction bases unmatched: 3. Germline V gene lookup returns CDR1 SGHDT and CDR2 YYEEEE.

This chain connects TRBV19 to TRBJ2-2; 9 bases are a match to TRBD2. Per the germline V gene, CDR1 is LNHDA and CDR2 is SQIVND (reference sequence). Trimming at V came to 10 bases and at J to 3 bases, leaving 6 bases not matched to a gene. This CDR3 spans 14 amino acids. Here the CDR3 DNA reads TGTGCCACCCAGGGACTAGCTCACACCGGGGAGCTGTTTTTT. Translated, it gives CATQGLAHTGELFF.

The rearrangement joins TRBV29-1 to TRBJ1-2; D is possibly TRBD1 (6 bases). Germline CDR1 reads SQVTM; CDR2 reads ANQGSEA. V gave up 2 bases and J gave up 4 bases, with 11 bases separating them. The CDR3 runs 13 residues. The CDR3 sequence: CSVEIKDSYGYTF. DNA for the CDR3: TGCAGCGTTGAAATAAAGGACAGCTATGGCTACACCTTC.

The chain recombines TRBV10-3 with TRBJ2-7, with TRBD2 as a possible D gene (6 bases). The V and J ends lost 4 bases and 6 bases respectively, with 7 bases between them. Germline-derived CDR1 and CDR2 are ENHRY and SYGVKD. The CDR3 is made up of 11 amino acids. The CDR3 nucleotides are TGTGCCATCAGTGTCGGGGGCGAGCAGTACTTC. It codes for CAISVGGEQYF.

The chain is built from TRBV5-4 and TRBJ2-7; TRBD1 matches at 10 bases. The CDR3 consists of 15 residues. The V and J ends lost 0 bases and 7 bases, in that order; junction bases with no gene match: 7. Germline V CDR1 and CDR2: SGHNT, YYREEE (reference sequence). Written as DNA, the CDR3 is TGTGCCAGCAGCTTGGAGGGGACAGGGGTGCTTGAGCAGTACTTC. Translated, it gives CASSLEGTGVLEQYF. The complete variable domain, with remaining parts taken from reference TRBV5-4 and TRBJ2-7, reads ETGVTQSPTHLIKTRGQQVTLRCSSQSGHNTVSWYQQALGQGPQFIFQYYREEENGRGNFPPRFSGLQFPNYSSELNVNALELDDSALYLCASSLEGTGVLEQYFGPGTRLTVT.

V is TRBV19 and J is TRBJ1-5; D unclear. Trimming pared 6 bases from V and 0 bases from J, leaving 9 bases between. The CDR3 has 14 amino acids. Germline-derived CDR1 and CDR2 are LNHDA and SQIVND (reference sequence). The CDR3 bases are TGTGCCAGTAGGACTCTGGCTAGCAATCAGCCCCAGCATTTT. Amino acids: CASRTLASNQPQHF.

The V call is TRBV6-2 or TRBV6-3, the J call TRBJ1-3, with no clear D. Germline CDR1 is MNHEY and CDR2 is SVGEGT. Deletions cut 6 bases from V and 1 base from J, with 7 bases between. The CDR3 has 13 residues. CDR3 sequence: CASSPASGNTIYF. The CDR3 coding sequence is TGTGCCAGCAGCCCCGCGTCTGGAAACACCATATATTTT.

The V call is TRBV6-2 or TRBV6-3, the J call TRBJ2-7; 10 positions agree with TRBD2. This CDR3 is 17 amino acids long. V shed 2 bases and J 4 bases; nucleotides not matched to a gene: 11. Germline CDR1 MNHEY, CDR2 SVGEGT. CDR3 sequence reads: CASSYDPASGSSYEQYF. The CDR3 coding sequence is TGTGCCAGCAGTTACGACCCTGCTAGCGGGAGCTCGTACGAGCAGTACTTC.

This clone has only one observation. The genes are TRBV27 and TRBJ1-2; 8 bases agree with TRBD1. V was clipped by 5 bases and J by 6 bases; unmatched bases: 5. The CDR3 has 13 amino acids. Germline loops: CDR1 MNHEY, CDR2 SMNVEV (reference sequence). CDR3 DNA sequence: TGTGCCAGCAGTCGAGGACAGGGAGATGGCTACACCTTC. The encoded protein is CASSRGQGDGYTF.

This sequence joins TRBV29-1 and TRBJ1-1; D remains ambiguous. V dropped 7 bases and J dropped 6 bases, with 12 bases sitting between them. The CDR3 length is 11 residues. The V gene's germline CDR1 is SQVTM and CDR2 ANQGSEA. CDR3 residues: CSDWEAAEAFF. The CDR3 nucleotides are TGCAGCGACTGGGAGGCCGCTGAAGCTTTCTTT.

The chain couples TRBV27 to TRBJ2-5; 7 bases align to TRBD2. Germline values: CDR1 MNHEY, CDR2 SMNVEV (reference sequence). The CDR3 is 15 amino acids. V shed 3 bases and J 4 bases; nucleotides not matched to a gene: 8. The CDR3 protein is CASSFGGRARETQYF. The CDR3 bases are TGTGCCAGCAGTTTTGGTGGGAGGGCCCGAGAGACCCAGTACTTC.

The V call is TRBV5-4, the J call TRBJ2-5; D not certain. The CDR3 spans 13 residues. V lost 3 bases, J lost 0 bases, and 6 bases lay in between. Germline CDR1 SGHNT, CDR2 YYREEE (reference sequence). The CDR3 region is CASSSRDQETQYF. Written as DNA, the CDR3 is TGTGCCAGCAGCTCGCGTGACCAAGAGACCCAGTACTTC. Full variable domain (remainder filled in from reference TRBV5-4 and TRBJ2-5): ETGVTQSPTHLIKTRGQQVTLRCSSQSGHNTVSWYQQALGQGPQFIFQYYREEENGRGNFPPRFSGLQFPNYSSELNVNALELDDSALYLCASSSRDQETQYFGPGTRLLVL.

This rearrangement joins TRBV4-3 to TRBJ2-5, with 7 bases fitting TRBD2. V dropped 0 bases and J dropped 5; count of bases not matched to a gene: 12. Germline CDR1 and CDR2: LGHNA and YSLEER. The CDR3 loop spans 17 amino acids. CDR3 amino acids: CASSQDPAGPAGETQYF. In nucleotides, the CDR3 is TGCGCCAGCAGCCAAGATCCAGCGGGGCCCGCCGGGGAGACCCAGTACTTC.

The chain joins TRBV3-1 (or the pseudogene TRBV3-2) to TRBJ1-2; 7 positions match TRBD1. Germline CDR1 and CDR2: LGHDT and YNNKEL (reference sequence). The J segment lost 4 bases and the V segment lost 1 base, leaving 0 bases of the junction unmatched. The CDR3 covers 13 residues. The CDR3 loop is CASSQGDSYGYTF. In DNA, the CDR3 is TGTGCCAGCAGCCAAGGGGACAGCTATGGCTACACCTTC.

With respect to this clone: The same CDR3 can be traced to other DNA sequences in this sample. V is TRBV28 and J is TRBJ1-5, with TRBD1 as a possible D gene (5 bases). The CDR3 sequence is 13 residues long. V lost 8 bases and J 5 bases, leaving 13 bases between the germline ends. Germline CDR1 reads MDHEN; CDR2 reads SYDVKM. DNA of the CDR3: TGTGCCAGCGGACGGGGGAGGGATCAGCCCCAGCATTTT. Translated: CASGRGRDQPQHF. The whole variable domain, filled in from reference TRBV28 and TRBJ1-5, reads DVKVTQSSRYLVKRTGEKVFLECVQDMDHENMFWYRQDPGLGLRLIYFSYDVKMKEKGDIPEGYSVSREKKERFSLILESASTNQTSMYLCASGRGRDQPQHFGDGTRLSIL.

The chain combines TRBV3-1 (or the pseudogene TRBV3-2) with TRBJ1-2, with 9 bases lining up with TRBD1. Per the germline V gene, CDR1 is LGHDT and CDR2 is YNNKEL (reference sequence). The CDR3 loop spans 15 amino acids. J gave up 8 bases and V 0 bases, and 7 bases lay outside the gene matches. CDR3 amino acids: CASSQEQGQGGGYTF. Here the CDR3 DNA reads TGTGCCAGCAGCCAAGAACAGGGACAGGGTGGAGGCTACACCTTC.

This chain connects TRBV19 to TRBJ1-5; D gene ambiguous. This CDR3 comprises 16 residues. With 0 bases removed from V and 7 bases from J, the gap between germline ends came to 16 bases. Per germline, CDR1 LNHDA and CDR2 SQIVND (reference sequence). CDR3 sequence: CASSIDRVSAGQPQHF. CDR3 nucleotide sequence: TGTGCCAGTAGTATAGATAGGGTGTCAGCGGGACAGCCCCAGCATTTT.

The chain links TRBV10-3 to TRBJ1-4; 7 nucleotides align to TRBD1. The CDR3 covers 14 residues. The germline V gene has CDR1 ENHRY and CDR2 SYGVKD. Trimming cost V 5 bases and J 6 bases; bases outside gene matches: 6. The CDR3 region has the DNA TGTGCCATCAGTTCCGGGACAGAGGATGAAAAACTGTTTTTT. Protein: CAISSGTEDEKLFF.

The gene calls are TRBV7-9 and TRBJ2-1; 10 nucleotides align to TRBD1. From germline, CDR1 is SEHNR and CDR2 FQNEAQ (reference sequence). The J segment lost 5 bases and the V segment lost 0 bases, leaving 4 bases of the junction unmatched. CDR3 length: 16 residues. The CDR3 DNA reads TGTGCCAGCAGCTTAGCCGGGACAGGGGCCCACAATGAGCAGTTCTTC. Residues: CASSLAGTGAHNEQFF.

J is TRBJ1-1 and V is TRBV5-1, with 7 nucleotides matching TRBD1. J lost 7 bases, V lost 4 bases, and 7 bases had no gene match. The germline V gene encodes CDR1 SGHRS and CDR2 YFSETQ. The CDR3 loop spans 13 amino acids. CDR3 nucleotide sequence: TGCGCCAGCAGCATAGGGACAGCAAATGAAGCTTTCTTT. Translated, it gives CASSIGTANEAFF.